This T cell receptor (beta chain) appears in the sequencing data of a study of beta chain features in type 1 diabetes. Expressed TCRB transcripts were sequenced because the entire RNA isolate underwent reverse transcription. An average of about 3.57 million reads was obtained for naive, central memory and regulatory T cell samples. Assay: immunoSEQ multiplex PCR; the TCRdb copy retains only in-frame clones and omits some. The sample lists some 270,000 clones, roughly a tenth occurring once. The V segment lost 0 bases and the J segment 4 bases; nucleotides outside the gene matches: 6. In germline, CDR1 is SGHAT, CDR2 FQDESV (reference sequence). This CDR3 is built from 17 residues. Whole-study results and caveats: Within patients, naive, central memory and Treg TCRB repertoires seemed more similar than within healthy donors. Patients with type 1 diabetes carried fewer insertions and had more deletions at their VDJ junctions. In all four CD4+ subsets, TCRB CDR3 length was significantly, moderately reduced in type 1 diabetes.

Markers CD45RO/CCR7/CD25/CD127/CD95/CD27 served to sort CD4+ naive, central memory, regulatory and stem cell-like memory cells. This clone turned up a few times. Its antigen remains unidentified. The clonotype was recovered from a man aged 25-45 years with type 1 diabetes. The sequenced material came from naive CD4+ T cells from blood. This sequence joins TRBV11-1 and TRBJ2-6, with 7 bases identical to TRBD1. CDR3 DNA: TGTGCCAGCAGCTTAGCGCGACAGGGCGGAGGGGCCAACGTCCTGACTTTC. Translating it yields CASSLARQGGGANVLTF. Full variable domain (remainder filled in from reference TRBV11-1 and TRBJ2-6): EAEVAQSPRYKITEKSQAVAFWCDPISGHATLYWYRQILGQGPELLVQFQDESVVDDSQLPKDRFSAERLKGVDSTLKIQPAELGDSAMYLCASSLARQGGGANVLTFGAGSRLTVL.